This T cell receptor beta chain is drawn from a study of OX40 agonist ivuxolimab in advanced cancers. A note on the overall study: The costimulatory receptor OX40 (CD134) was targeted by ivuxolimab, a fully human IgG2 agonistic monoclonal antibody. Intravenous ivuxolimab was administered to patients every 2 weeks at six dose levels: 0.01, 0.1, 0.3, 1.5, 3 and 10 mg/kg. Among the 50 to 55 dose-escalation patients, about 19 had hepatocellular carcinoma, approximately 15 melanoma, 9 renal cell carcinoma and 9 head and neck cancer. The dose-escalation cohort was about 87% male with a mean age of approximately 60 years, ranging from about 20 to 85. Patients were allowed to have had prior anti-PD-1, anti-PD-L1 or anti-CTLA-4 therapy, and approximately 37% of the dose-escalation patients had been treated with checkpoint inhibitors. Three dose-escalation patients achieved partial responses, one with hepatocellular carcinoma and two with cutaneous melanoma. Peripheral TCRbeta sequencing was intended to test whether TCR sequence diversity was altered and clonal T-cell expansion was caused by ivuxolimab. The paper covers the monotherapy dose-escalation part of the phase I ivuxolimab trial, which included N of about 50 patients. The full study reports these points: At doses of 0.1 to 3.0 mg/kg, clonal expansion of both CD4+ and CD8+ T cells in blood was seen between baseline and week 6. After ivuxolimab, more expanded clones were found on average in CD8+ T cells than in CD4+ T cells. Low levels of normalized T-cell clonal expansion were also seen in some nonresponding patients. In the 0.1-3.0 mg/kg groups, partial responders were among the patients with the lowest normalized peripheral clonal expansion, particularly in CD8+ T cells. The antigen specificity of the clonally expanded peripheral T cells was not determined.

A word on this clone: It lacks a known antigen. One base away there is no much larger clone; base qualities are not given.

The trial excluded patients who had a history of autoimmune disease or were on systemic immunosuppression. In every dose cohort, peripheral blood was drawn for TCR sequencing at baseline, cycle 4 day 1, and cycle 7 day 1. Samples came from an open-label, multicenter, first-in-human phase I dose-escalation trial of ivuxolimab. Adults with locally advanced or metastatic melanoma, renal cell carcinoma, hepatocellular carcinoma or head and neck squamous cell carcinoma were enrolled in the trial. Before TCR sequencing, CD4+ T cells and CD8+ T cells from peripheral blood were sorted into separate populations. Spanning cysteine to phenylalanine, the CDR3 consists of 14 amino acids. The entry retains the CDR3 DNA only, 42 bases that are in frame from base 1. V is reduced by 3 bases and J by 1 base, leaving a spacing of 10 bases between them. The germline V gene encodes CDR1 SGDLS and CDR2 YYNGEE. For sequencing of the TCRbeta CDR3 region, genomic DNA was extracted from the sorted cells. TCRbeta CDR3 regions were sequenced using the immunoSEQ Assay. The table was pulled from immuneACCESS by TCRdb, which kept in-frame rearrangements only. Such tables lose some clones; where checked, under half of the loss comes from unresolved V genes, and the rest has no known cause. This sample has nearly 50,000 clones in its table, and 80% to 95% of those were observed once. The ten largest make up roughly 6.3% of the sample.

The receptor was isolated from an adult with an advanced solid tumor such as melanoma, head and neck, liver or kidney cancer. The V gene is TRBV9 and the J gene is TRBJ2-5, with the D gene tentatively TRBD1 or TRBD2, based on 5 matching bases in each. The specimen comprised CD4+ or CD8+ T cells sorted from blood, sampled in a trial of the OX40 agonist ivuxolimab. The bases are TGTGCCAGCAGCGCTTGGGACGGCCAAGAGACCCAGTACTTC. Translated, this is CASSAWDGQETQYF.